These 30 T cell receptor beta chains originate from one sample sequenced in a study of CD8+ T cells in alopecia areata. Noted treatment: oral pan-JAK inhibitor, 5-10 mg twice daily. Collection of lesional scalp punch biopsies and peripheral blood was performed in alopecia areata patients. The authors extracted RNA and reverse transcribed it into cDNA as the sequencing template. Method: immunoSEQ multiplex PCR; TCRdb's copy keeps in-frame clones and lacks some. The data hold about 4,300 clones, with 69% observed a single time. Source: skin, taken at week 24, from a patient treated with tofacitinib. These receptors came from a human donor with alopecia areata.

The rearrangement links TRBV19 to TRBJ2-3, with D uncertain. Germline CDR1 is LNHDA and CDR2 is SQIVND (reference sequence). V lost 0 bases to trimming and J lost 6 bases, with 10 bases between them. The CDR3 covers 14 residues. CDR3 region: CASSIDRSTDTQYF. CDR3 nucleotides: TGTGCCAGTAGTATAGATCGGAGTACCGATACGCAGTATTTT.

V gene TRBV4-1 combines with J gene TRBJ2-1; 8 positions agree with TRBD2. Germline assignment: CDR1 MGHRA and CDR2 YSYEKL. The CDR3 runs to 16 residues. J lost 6 bases, V lost 1 base, and 8 bases had no gene match. The CDR3: CASSQVDMGLVNEQFF. Written as DNA, the CDR3 is TGCGCCAGCAGCCAAGTAGACATGGGACTAGTCAATGAGCAGTTCTTC.

The chain carries TRBV19 and TRBJ2-3, with TRBD2 as a possible D gene (6 bases). Germline loops: CDR1 LNHDA, CDR2 SQIVND (reference sequence). Trimming removed 4 bases from V and 5 bases from J, with 13 bases in between. There are 14 residues in the CDR3. CDR3 sequence reads: CASSSLARRDTQYF. Here the CDR3 DNA reads TGTGCCAGTAGTAGCCTAGCGCGCCGAGATACGCAGTATTTT.

This chain connects TRBV19 to TRBJ1-2, with TRBD1 identical over 8 bases. Germline CDR1 and CDR2: LNHDA and SQIVND (reference sequence). Trimming at V came to 6 bases and at J to 3 bases, leaving 3 bases not matched to a gene. The CDR3 has 13 residues. The CDR3 DNA sequence: TGTGCCAGTAGCACAGGGGGGGACTATGGCTACACCTTC. It translates to CASSTGGDYGYTF.

This rearrangement joins TRBV29-1 to TRBJ1-2; 11 bases agree with TRBD1. The ends lost 6 bases at V and 4 bases at J; junction bases unmatched: 4. This CDR3 has 13 amino acids. Germline V gene lookup returns CDR1 SQVTM and CDR2 ANQGSEA. The CDR3 loop is CSVRDRGFYGYTF. Here the CDR3 DNA reads TGCAGCGTCAGGGACAGGGGGTTCTATGGCTACACCTTC.

The genes are TRBV5-1 and TRBJ2-3; unclear D gene. Germline V lookup: CDR1 SGHRS, CDR2 YFSETQ. V was cut by 0 bases and J by 2 bases, with 10 bases left in between. This CDR3 region has 15 residues. The CDR3 is CASSLDRKDTDTQYF. The CDR3 DNA is TGCGCCAGCAGCTTGGACCGGAAGGACACAGATACGCAGTATTTT. Full variable domain (rest looked up from reference TRBV5-1 and TRBJ2-3): KAGVTQTPRYLIKTRGQQVTLSCSPISGHRSVSWYQQTPGQGLQFLFEYFSETQRNKGNFPGRFSGRQFSNSRSEMNVSTLELGDSALYLCASSLDRKDTDTQYFGPGTRLTVL.

The chain links TRBV5-4 to TRBJ2-5; TRBD1 agrees at 9 bases. This CDR3 region has 14 residues. Germline V gene lookup returns CDR1 SGHNT and CDR2 YYREEE (reference sequence). With V trimmed by 4 bases and J by 5 bases, 6 bases remained unmatched. Here the CDR3 reads CASSATGGGETQYF. The CDR3 coding sequence is TGTGCCAGCAGCGCCACAGGGGGCGGGGAGACCCAGTACTTC.

This clone was seen a handful of times. The rearrangement links TRBV7-8 to TRBJ2-3, with D unclear. CDR1 and CDR2 (germline): SGHVS, FQNEAQ. V lost 4 bases to trimming and J lost 6 bases, with 14 bases between them. The CDR3 is 14 residues long. Written as DNA, the CDR3 is TGTGCCAGCAGCTGGCCTGGACGTTGGGATACGCAGTATTTT. Amino acids: CASSWPGRWDTQYF. The full variable domain, with the rest looked up from reference TRBV7-8 and TRBJ2-3, is GAGVSQSPRYKVAKRGQDVALRCDPISGHVSLFWYQQALGQGPEFLTYFQNEAQLDKSGLPSDRFFAERPEGSVSTLKIQRTQQEDSAVYLCASSWPGRWDTQYFGPGTRLTVL.

V gene TRBV23-1 combines with J gene TRBJ2-3; weak D call: TRBD1 (5 bases). TRBV23-1 carries the ORF label, with uncertain function. V was clipped by 1 base and J by 2 bases, with 34 bases between them. This CDR3 spans 23 amino acids. CDR3 nucleotide sequence: TGCGCCAGCAGTCAATGCAGACTTGGGGCGTGGTCCGTACATATCGAGAACACAGATACGCAGTATTTT. It is translated as CASSQCRLGAWSVHIENTDTQYF.

The rearrangement links TRBV6-1 to TRBJ2-7, with 12 bases identical to TRBD1. The length of the CDR3 is 16 residues. Germline assignment: CDR1 MNHNS and CDR2 SASEGT. V was pared by 4 bases and J by 6 bases, with 10 bases of the junction left unmatched. The DNA of the CDR3 is TGTGCCAGCAGTGGTAAACCGGGACAGGGGGCCTCCGAGCAGTACTTC. Translated, it gives CASSGKPGQGASEQYF.

This clone is a singleton in its sample. The genes are TRBV11-1 and TRBJ2-5, with D maybe TRBD1 (5 bases). Trimming took 3 bases from V and 0 from J, leaving 14 bases between them. The germline V gene encodes CDR1 SGHAT and CDR2 FQDESV (reference sequence). CDR3 length: 16 amino acids. The CDR3, as DNA: TGTGCCAGCAGCTTCCGCGGCAGGGTCGACCAAGAGACCCAGTACTTC. This gives the protein CASSFRGRVDQETQYF. The full variable domain, its missing parts supplied by reference TRBV11-1 and TRBJ2-5, is EAEVAQSPRYKITEKSQAVAFWCDPISGHATLYWYRQILGQGPELLVQFQDESVVDDSQLPKDRFSAERLKGVDSTLKIQPAELGDSAMYLCASSFRGRVDQETQYFGPGTRLLVL.

The chain couples TRBV9 to TRBJ2-7; 10 nucleotides align to TRBD2. The junction had 4 bases not matched to a gene; V was cut back by 0 bases and J by 4 bases. Germline V gene lookup returns CDR1 SGDLS and CDR2 YYNGEE. The CDR3 is 15 residues long. In DNA form, the CDR3 reads TGTGCCAGCAGCGTAGGTAGCGGGGGGACTTACGAGCAGTACTTC. This codes for CASSVGSGGTYEQYF.

This sequence joins TRBV19 and TRBJ2-1, with 8 bases identical to TRBD2. CDR1 is LNHDA, CDR2 SQIVND, per germline (reference sequence). CDR3 length equals 14 residues. V gave up 6 bases and J gave up 8 bases; unmatched junction bases: 9. The DNA for the CDR3 is TGTGCCAGTAGCCTAGCGGGTATTAGGGATGAGCAGTTCTTC. The encoded protein is CASSLAGIRDEQFF.

The V and J genes are TRBV18 and TRBJ2-1; tentatively, D is TRBD2 (6 bases). Germline V gene lookup returns CDR1 KGHSH and CDR2 LQKENI. There are 14 residues in the CDR3. Trimming removed 2 bases at V and 9 bases at J, with 14 bases between. The CDR3 DNA is TGTGCCAGCTCACCATACGAAAAGGAGGGTGAGCAGTTCTTC. Translating gives CASSPYEKEGEQFF.

The rearrangement links TRBV2 to TRBJ1-5; D is perhaps TRBD1 (5 bases). The germline gives CDR1 SNHLY, CDR2 FYNNEI. V gave up 6 bases and J gave up 4 bases, with 16 bases separating them. This CDR3 comprises 15 residues. CDR3 in DNA: TGTGCCAGCAGGGGGACGCAGGGAAAAAATCAGCCCCAGCATTTT. It is translated as CASRGTQGKNQPQHF.

The rearrangement links TRBV15 to TRBJ1-1, with no clear D. The ends were cut back, 0 bases at V and 6 bases at J, with 11 bases in the middle. The CDR3 is 14 amino acids. The germline CDR1 and CDR2 sequences are LNHNV and YYDKDF (reference sequence). CDR3 DNA: TGTGCCACCAGCAGAGATCGGAGGGCCGCTGAAGCTTTCTTT. Its protein product is CATSRDRRAAEAFF. The full variable domain, its missing parts supplied by reference TRBV15 and TRBJ1-1, is DAMVIQNPRYQVTQFGKPVTLSCSQTLNHNVMYWYQQKSSQAPKLLFHYYDKDFNNEADTPDNFQSRRPNTSFCFLDIRSPGLGDTAMYLCATSRDRRAAEAFFGQGTRLTVV.

By sample share, this clone is large. V and J are TRBV7-2 and TRBJ1-1; no clear D gene. This CDR3 is built from 11 residues. Between the trimmed V and J ends, which lost 5 bases and 7 bases, there was a span of 8 bases. From germline, CDR1 is SGHTA and CDR2 FQGNSA. This CDR3 is CASSRSGEAFF. Written as DNA, the CDR3 is TGTGCCAGCAGCAGAAGCGGTGAAGCTTTCTTT.

The chain is built from TRBV18 and TRBJ2-7, with D uncertain. Germline-derived CDR1 and CDR2 are KGHSH and LQKENI. The CDR3 length is 14 residues. V was shortened by 2 bases and J by 4 bases, with 12 bases between the two germline ends. CDR3 region: CASSPTNLGYEQYF. CDR3 bases: TGTGCCAGCTCACCAACGAACCTAGGGTACGAGCAGTACTTC.

This clone was detected once. This chain connects TRBV7-2 to TRBJ2-7, with 11 positions matching TRBD2. J gave up 3 bases and V 4 bases, and 5 bases lay outside the gene matches. Germline assignment: CDR1 SGHTA and CDR2 FQGNSA. The CDR3 has 15 residues. CDR3 DNA sequence: TGTGCCAGCAGCTCCAGGACTAGCGGGCTCTACGAGCAGTACTTC. This translates into CASSSRTSGLYEQYF.

This chain uses TRBV11-2 with TRBJ2-3; 11 bases are a match to TRBD2. The CDR3 is 20 residues long. V lost 0 bases to trimming and J lost 1 base; unmatched junction nucleotides: 12. The germline gives CDR1 SGHAT, CDR2 FQNNGV. CDR3 residues: CASSLEALSPLAGGTDTQYF. The DNA of the CDR3 is TGTGCCAGCAGCTTAGAAGCCCTATCTCCACTAGCGGGGGGCACAGATACGCAGTATTTT.

This clone was seen a single time. The chain couples TRBV7-9 to TRBJ2-1, with D perhaps TRBD1 (5 bases). Trimming pared 2 bases from V and 5 bases from J, leaving 7 bases between. The CDR3 sequence is 13 residues long. CDR1 and CDR2 (germline): SEHNR, FQNEAQ (reference sequence). The CDR3 protein is CASSLFRDNEQFF. The CDR3, as DNA: TGTGCCAGCAGCTTATTCAGGGACAATGAGCAGTTCTTC.

By share of the sample, this clone is large. This chain joins TRBV7-2 and TRBJ2-7; 13 bases agree with TRBD2. The germline CDR1 and CDR2 sequences are SGHTA and FQGNSA. CDR3 length: 15 residues. V gave up 3 bases and J gave up 2 bases; unmatched junction bases: 1. The CDR3 sequence: CASSLGLAGTYEQYF. The CDR3 nucleotides are TGTGCCAGCAGCTTGGGACTAGCGGGAACCTACGAGCAGTACTTC.

The V gene is TRBV15, the J gene TRBJ1-5; 9 bases fit TRBD1. The CDR3 extends over 18 amino acids. After removal of 0 bases from V and 7 bases from J, the junction contained 13 bases not matched to a gene. Germline V gene lookup returns CDR1 LNHNV and CDR2 YYDKDF (reference sequence). CDR3 DNA: TGTGCCACCAGCAGAGATTCAAATACCGGGACAGGGAACCAGCCCCAGCATTTT. Translated: CATSRDSNTGTGNQPQHF.

The rearrangement links TRBV6-5 to TRBJ1-5; no clear D. Germline values: CDR1 MNHEY, CDR2 SVGAGI. V was clipped by 2 bases and J by 9 bases, with 8 bases between them. This CDR3 is built from 12 residues. CDR3 DNA: TGTGCCAGCAGTTACCCAACTGGGCCCCAGCATTTT. Encoded protein: CASSYPTGPQHF.

The rearrangement joins TRBV10-3 to TRBJ2-1; tentative D call: TRBD2 (5 bases). Looked up from germline, CDR1 is ENHRY and CDR2 is SYGVKD. Trimming shortened V by 6 bases and J by 2 bases, and 17 bases separated the two germline ends. The CDR3 loop spans 16 amino acids. This CDR3 reads CAIRPQGLAAYNEQFF. The DNA of the CDR3 is TGTGCCATCAGACCCCAAGGGCTAGCTGCCTACAATGAGCAGTTCTTC.

This clone was seen a handful of times. The chain employs TRBV6-1 and TRBJ1-1; perhaps TRBD1 as D (5 bases). Germline CDR1 and CDR2: MNHNS and SASEGT. V lost 0 bases and J 7 bases, leaving 15 bases between the germline ends. The CDR3 runs 15 residues. CDR3 region: CASSEAGTASFEAFF. In nucleotides, the CDR3 is TGTGCCAGCAGTGAAGCCGGGACCGCCTCTTTTGAAGCTTTCTTT.

The rearrangement uses TRBV6-6 and TRBJ2-7; 10 bases fit TRBD2. V was clipped by 0 bases and J by 5 bases; unmatched bases: 1. CDR3 size: 14 residues. Germline CDR1 and CDR2: MNHNY and SVGAGI (reference sequence). In nucleotides, the CDR3 is TGTGCCAGCAGTTACTCTACTAGCGGGGACGAGCAGTACTTC. Its protein is CASSYSTSGDEQYF.

The sample holds a few counts of this clone. The chain carries TRBV5-1 and TRBJ1-5; 8 bases map to TRBD1. CDR3 length equals 14 residues. Germline lookup yields CDR1 SGHRS and CDR2 YFSETQ. V shed 4 bases and J 6 bases; nucleotides not matched to a gene: 6. The CDR3 DNA reads as TGCGCCAGCAGCCCCGACAGGGGAGGTCAGCCCCAGCATTTT. Translating gives CASSPDRGGQPQHF.

The chain carries TRBV5-1 and TRBJ2-7; D is unresolved. Germline CDR1 is SGHRS and CDR2 is YFSETQ. This CDR3 is 12 amino acids long. V was pared by 1 base and J by 2 bases, with 4 bases between. The CDR3 protein is CASSLRPYEQYF. The CDR3 DNA follows: TGCGCCAGCAGCTTGCGGCCCTACGAGCAGTACTTC. The complete variable domain, with remaining parts taken from reference TRBV5-1 and TRBJ2-7, reads KAGVTQTPRYLIKTRGQQVTLSCSPISGHRSVSWYQQTPGQGLQFLFEYFSETQRNKGNFPGRFSGRQFSNSRSEMNVSTLELGDSALYLCASSLRPYEQYFGPGTRLTVT.

J is TRBJ2-5 and V is TRBV9; 8 positions match TRBD2. There are 13 residues in the CDR3. Germline loops: CDR1 SGDLS, CDR2 YYNGEE. The V gene end was trimmed by 7 bases and the J gene end by 6 bases; junction bases not matched to a gene: 8. CDR3 sequence reads: CASGPAGGQTQYF. The CDR3 DNA reads TGTGCCAGCGGTCCGGCGGGAGGACAGACCCAGTACTTC. The variable domain in full, with the rest retrieved from reference TRBV9 and TRBJ2-5, is DSGVTQTPKHLITATGQRVTLRCSPRSGDLSVYWYQQSLDQGLQFLIQYYNGEERAKGNILERFSAQQFPDLHSELNLSSLELGDSALYFCASGPAGGQTQYFGPGTRLLVL.